The rows below give T cell receptor beta chains drawn from one sample of a study of T cells after yellow fever vaccination. Each CDR3 protein gets one entry after TCRdb re-called the 5' RACE reads with MiXCR. The table lists hundreds of thousands of distinct CDR3 sequences, over 9% of them singletons. The input for sequencing was PBMCs, taken on the day of the yellow fever booster vaccination. The receptors shown here come from a man aged 25-45 years who received the YFV17D yellow fever vaccine. The CDR3 runs from the conserved cysteine through the conserved F or W. The order of the fields is D gene, J gene, clone size, V gene, CDR3 DNA, CDR3 protein. A D gene is named only where the DNA matches it firmly. For some rows the clone size is stated as once, few or many, or as a class when expanded; others skip it.

D: .; J: TRBJ2-2; size: many; V: TRBV5-1; DNA: TGCGCCAGCAGCTCCTTCAGGGAAAACGGGGAGCTGTTTTTT; CDR3: CASSSFRENGELFF
D: .; J: TRBJ2-3; size: few; V: TRBV5-1; DNA: TGCGCCAGCAGCCCCAGGTCGACGGGGTCGGGCACAGATACGCAGTATTTT; CDR3: CASSPRSTGSGTDTQYF
D: TRBD1; J: TRBJ1-4; size: .; V: TRBV6-1; DNA: TGTGCCAGCAGCTCCGGCACAGGGGGCATCGGTAATGAAAAACTGTTTTTT; CDR3: CASSSGTGGIGNEKLFF
D: TRBD2; J: TRBJ2-7; size: .; V: TRBV20-1; DNA: TGCAGTGTCATGGGGGGGGATGAGCAGTACTTC; CDR3: CSVMGGDEQYF
D: .; J: TRBJ1-4; size: few; V: TRBV20-1; DNA: TGCAGTGCTAGGGGATGGGGTGGGATAACTAATGAAAAACTGTTTTTT; CDR3: CSARGWGGITNEKLFF
D: .; J: TRBJ1-1; size: few; V: TRBV12-3/TRBV12-4; DNA: TGTGCCAGCAGTTTACCCGAGAACACTGAAGCTTTCTTT; CDR3: CASSLPENTEAFF
D: TRBD1; J: TRBJ1-5; size: .; V: TRBV29-1; DNA: TGCAGCGTTGGGACAGGGGGCTTCGGGCAGCCCCAGCATTTT; CDR3: CSVGTGGFGQPQHF
D: .; J: TRBJ2-7; size: .; V: TRBV28; DNA: TGTGCCAGCAGAGCCCGGGACGAGCAGTACTTC; CDR3: CASRARDEQYF
D: TRBD1; J: TRBJ2-2; size: .; V: TRBV5-1; DNA: TGCGCCAGCAGCTTGGGAACAGGGGGCTCCTACACCGGGGAGCTGTTTTTT; CDR3: CASSLGTGGSYTGELFF
D: .; J: TRBJ2-5; size: .; V: TRBV4-2; DNA: TGTGCCAGCAGCCAAGATCTCGGCCAAGAGACCCAGTACTTC; CDR3: CASSQDLGQETQYF
D: .; J: TRBJ2-4; size: few; V: TRBV2; DNA: TGTGCCAGCAGAGTTCGGCCACAATTTCCGTGCTTC; CDR3: CASRVRPQFPCF
D: .; J: TRBJ2-3; size: .; V: TRBV11-2; DNA: TGTGCCAGCAGCTCACTTAGCGGACTTAGCACAGATACGCAGTATTTT; CDR3: CASSSLSGLSTDTQYF
D: .; J: TRBJ2-1; size: .; V: TRBV9; DNA: TGTGCCAGCAGCGTAGGGGGAGTTATATCCTACAATGAGCAGTTCTTC; CDR3: CASSVGGVISYNEQFF
D: TRBD1; J: TRBJ1-4; size: few; V: TRBV7-9; DNA: TGTGCCAGCAGCTTAGGGGACAGACGATCGGAAAAACTGTTTTTT; CDR3: CASSLGDRRSEKLFF
D: .; J: TRBJ2-7; size: few; V: TRBV25-1; DNA: TGTGCCAGCAGTGATTCAGGGACTTTCTACGAGCAGTACTTC; CDR3: CASSDSGTFYEQYF
D: .; J: TRBJ2-5; size: .; V: TRBV10-3; DNA: TGTGCCATCGGCCAAGAGACCCAGTACTTC; CDR3: CAIGQETQYF
D: TRBD2; J: TRBJ2-7; size: .; V: TRBV7-2; DNA: TGTGCCAGCAGCTTAGGAGCGGGAGCGAACGAGCAGTACTTC; CDR3: CASSLGAGANEQYF
D: .; J: TRBJ2-3; size: .; V: TRBV20-1; DNA: TGCAGTGCTTTACCCCTACGGGAGCCCACGCAGTATTTT; CDR3: CSALPLREPTQYF
D: .; J: TRBJ1-3; size: .; V: TRBV6-1; DNA: TGTGCCAGCACACCTCTGGGCTCTGGAAACACCATATATTTT; CDR3: CASTPLGSGNTIYF
D: .; J: TRBJ1-6; size: .; V: TRBV27; DNA: TGTGCCAGCAGTTCAGACCGGGCAACAAATTCACCCCTCCACTTT; CDR3: CASSSDRATNSPLHF
D: TRBD2; J: TRBJ2-3; size: .; V: TRBV12-3/TRBV12-4; DNA: TGTGCCAGCAGTTTGGCGTGGGATCCGGGACTAGCAATGGAGATGGCGAGCACAGATACGCAGTATTTT; CDR3: CASSLAWDPGLAMEMASTDTQYF
D: .; J: TRBJ2-2; size: .; V: TRBV5-4; DNA: TGTGCCAGCAGTTCTCCACAGGGTGGGAACACCGGGGAGCTGTTTTTT; CDR3: CASSSPQGGNTGELFF
D: .; J: TRBJ2-7; size: .; V: TRBV20-1; DNA: TGCAGTGCCAGCCGGGACACTTCCTACGAGCAGTACTTC; CDR3: CSASRDTSYEQYF
D: TRBD2; J: TRBJ2-1; size: few; V: TRBV6-1; DNA: TGTGCCAGCAGTGTCGCCTCCCCACTAGCGGGATCCTACAATGAGCAGTTCTTC; CDR3: CASSVASPLAGSYNEQFF
D: .; J: TRBJ2-7; size: once; V: TRBV5-4; DNA: TGTGCCAGCAGCCCCCCTCGGGGCCACTCCTACGAGCAGTACTTC; CDR3: CASSPPRGHSYEQYF
D: TRBD2; J: TRBJ2-7; size: few; V: TRBV3-1; DNA: TGTGCCAGCAGGTCGGGAGCGGGAGGGCCCTACGAGCAGTACTTC; CDR3: CASRSGAGGPYEQYF
D: .; J: TRBJ2-2; size: .; V: TRBV11-2; DNA: TGTGCCAGCAGCTTAGTGGGGTTCTGGGAGCTGTTTTTT; CDR3: CASSLVGFWELFF
D: .; J: TRBJ2-3; size: few; V: TRBV5-1; DNA: TGCGCCAGCAGCCTGGCCCGGCAAATCCCAGATACGCAGTATTTT; CDR3: CASSLARQIPDTQYF
D: TRBD1; J: TRBJ1-2; size: few; V: TRBV2; DNA: TGTGCCAGCAAGGAGGGGGCTTATGGCTACACCTTC; CDR3: CASKEGAYGYTF
D: TRBD2; J: TRBJ2-7; size: few; V: TRBV7-8; DNA: TGTGCCAGCAGCAACTTTGCGGGAGGGGACGAGCAGTACTTC; CDR3: CASSNFAGGDEQYF
D: TRBD2; J: TRBJ2-1; size: .; V: TRBV11-2; DNA: TGTGCCAGCAGCTCCCCGGGACTAGCGGGAGGGGGAAGCTCCTACAATGAGCAGTTCTTC; CDR3: CASSSPGLAGGGSSYNEQFF
D: .; J: TRBJ2-3; size: .; V: TRBV7-2; DNA: TGTGCCAGCAGCTTATGGGGGGTAGCTAGCACAGATACGCAGTATTTT; CDR3: CASSLWGVASTDTQYF
D: .; J: TRBJ2-1; size: many; V: TRBV27; DNA: TGTGCCAGCAGGGGGGACCGCTACAATGAGCAGTTCTTC; CDR3: CASRGDRYNEQFF
D: .; J: TRBJ1-5; size: .; V: TRBV10-3; DNA: TGTGCCATCAGTATAACAGGGTCTCAGCCCCAGCATTTT; CDR3: CAISITGSQPQHF
D: TRBD1; J: TRBJ2-1; size: .; V: TRBV5-1; DNA: TGCGCCGGAGCACAGGGGGCGTCGGGTGAGCAGTTCTTC; CDR3: CAGAQGASGEQFF
D: .; J: TRBJ2-4; size: .; V: TRBV28; DNA: TGTGCCAGCAGTTTATCTACCCAGAACATTCAGTACTTC; CDR3: CASSLSTQNIQYF
D: TRBD2; J: TRBJ2-2; size: few; V: TRBV5-1; DNA: TGCGCCAGCAGCCCCGGCGGACTAGCGGGAGGTGGAACCGGGGAGCTGTTTTTT; CDR3: CASSPGGLAGGGTGELFF
D: TRBD2; J: TRBJ2-1; size: .; V: TRBV5-1; DNA: TGCGCCAGCAGCTCCACCGGAGCTAGCGGGCTCCAGAGCTCCTACAATGAGCAGTTCTTC; CDR3: CASSSTGASGLQSSYNEQFF
D: TRBD1; J: TRBJ1-1; size: few; V: TRBV5-1; DNA: TGCGCCAGCAGCTTCGGACAGGGGAAGAACACTGAAGCTTTCTTT; CDR3: CASSFGQGKNTEAFF
D: .; J: TRBJ1-5; size: .; V: TRBV7-2; DNA: TGTGCCAGCAGCTTAGTAGGGACTCCCCCGGCCCAGCCCCAGCATTTT; CDR3: CASSLVGTPPAQPQHF
D: TRBD1; J: TRBJ2-7; size: many; V: TRBV7-2; DNA: TGTGCCAGCAGCTTATCCGGGACAGGGACCTACGAGCAGTACTTC; CDR3: CASSLSGTGTYEQYF
D: TRBD1; J: TRBJ2-7; size: few; V: TRBV5-1; DNA: TGCGCCAGCACCCAAGGGACAGGGGGCAACGAGCAGTACTTC; CDR3: CASTQGTGGNEQYF
D: TRBD2; J: TRBJ2-3; size: few; V: TRBV29-1; DNA: TGCAGCGGGCTAGGGACTAGCGGGAGGACAGATACGCAGTATTTT; CDR3: CSGLGTSGRTDTQYF
D: .; J: TRBJ1-1; size: few; V: TRBV25-1; DNA: TGTGCCAGCAGTGAATCTAGGGTGGAGATCGGACGAAGGAACACTGAAGCTTTCTTT; CDR3: CASSESRVEIGRRNTEAFF